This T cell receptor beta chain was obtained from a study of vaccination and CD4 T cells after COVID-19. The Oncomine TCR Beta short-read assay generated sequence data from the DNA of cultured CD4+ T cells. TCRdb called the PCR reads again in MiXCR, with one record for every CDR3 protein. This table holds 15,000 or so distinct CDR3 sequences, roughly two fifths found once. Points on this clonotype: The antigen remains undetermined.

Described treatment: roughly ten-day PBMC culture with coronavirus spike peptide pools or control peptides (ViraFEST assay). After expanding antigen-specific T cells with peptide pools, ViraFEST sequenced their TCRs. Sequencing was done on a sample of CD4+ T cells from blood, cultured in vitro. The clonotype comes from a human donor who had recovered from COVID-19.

The CDR3 loop is CASSSIPGGNTEAFF. Written as DNA, the CDR3 is TGTGCCAGCAGTTCCATTCCAGGGGGCAACACTGAAGCTTTCTTT. The genes are TRBV27 and TRBJ1-1, with TRBD1 matching over 8 bases. This CDR3 is 15 amino acids long. Germline V CDR1 and CDR2: MNHEY, SMNVEV (reference sequence). V shed 4 bases and J 2 bases; nucleotides not matched to a gene: 6.